The 6 T cell receptor beta chains reported below all come from one sample, sequenced in a study of blood T cell repertoires in COVID-19. The protocol was immunoSEQ multiplex PCR, while the TCRdb copy is restricted to in-frame clones and leaves out a portion. The sample consists of about 97,000 clones, 60% to 80% of them appearing once. Material: peripheral blood. These receptors came from a man in his 60s with active or convalescent COVID-19.

V and J are TRBV5-1 and TRBJ2-1, with 8 bases matching TRBD1. Trimming took 4 bases from V and 6 from J; bases not matched to a gene: 3. The CDR3 runs to 13 residues. The germline V gene has CDR1 SGHRS and CDR2 YFSETQ. CDR3 nucleotide sequence: TGCGCCAGCAGCACCACAGGGGGCAATGAGCAGTTCTTC. Residues: CASSTTGGNEQFF.

The chain couples TRBV28 to TRBJ2-7, with 11 positions matching TRBD2. The CDR3 consists of 15 residues. V gave up 4 bases and J gave up 3 bases; unmatched junction bases: 5. Germline V gene sequence: CDR1 MDHEN, CDR2 SYDVKM. The CDR3 nucleotides read TGTGCCAGCAGTTCTCCGGGACTAGCGGACTACGAGCAGTACTTC. Amino acid sequence: CASSSPGLADYEQYF.

The chain links TRBV24-1 to TRBJ1-2; possibly TRBD1 for D (6 bases). V was shortened by 3 bases and J by 2 bases, with 15 bases between the two germline ends. The CDR3 has 16 amino acids. Germline V lookup: CDR1 KGHDR, CDR2 SFDVKD. In DNA, the CDR3 is TGTGCCACCAGTGATCCCCAGGGGTCCCAGAACTATGGCTACACCTTC. Protein: CATSDPQGSQNYGYTF.

The chain employs TRBV7-9 and TRBJ1-6; possible D gene TRBD1, 5 bases. Germline loops: CDR1 SEHNR, CDR2 FQNEAQ (reference sequence). Trimming shortened V by 1 base and J by 9 bases, and 7 bases separated the two germline ends. The CDR3 runs to 13 residues. The CDR3 DNA reads TGTGCCAGCAGCTTAGGGGGGGGTTCACCCCTCCACTTT. The encoded protein is CASSLGGGSPLHF.

This clone was seen a handful of times. The V and J genes are TRBV18 and TRBJ2-2; maybe TRBD2 (5 bases). The germline V gene has CDR1 KGHSH and CDR2 LQKENI. This CDR3 contains 17 residues. The V end was cut by 0 bases, the J end by 5 bases, with 16 bases between. DNA for the CDR3: TGTGCCAGCTCACCACCGGGCGCGACGTCGGGAACCGGGGAGCTGTTTTTT. Residues: CASSPPGATSGTGELFF.

V and J are TRBV30 and TRBJ1-2; D is possibly TRBD1 (6 bases). This CDR3 region has 14 residues. Trimming cost V 1 base and J 4 bases, with 13 bases left between them. The V gene's germline CDR1 is GTSNPN and CDR2 SVGIG (reference sequence). The CDR3 DNA reads as TGTGCCTGGAGTGGCGAGGGGGTGAGCTATGGCTACACCTTC. Translation gives CAWSGEGVSYGYTF. Supplemented by reference TRBV30 and TRBJ1-2, the full variable domain reads SQTIHQWPATLVQPVGSPLSLECTVEGTSNPNLYWYRQAAGRGLQLLFYSVGIGQISSEVPQNLSASRPQDRQFILSSKKLLLSDSGFYLCAWSGEGVSYGYTFGSGTRLTVV.